The clone carrying this T cell receptor beta chain was observed many times. The data are from a study of early T cells in non-severe SARS-CoV-2 infection. Each CDR3 protein is one row after TCRdb ran MiXCR on the 5' RACE reads. In the table there are around 39,000 distinct CDR3 sequences, about 8% of which are singletons. Germline CDR1 SGHAT, CDR2 FQNNGV. This CDR3 has 14 residues. The trim removed 4 bases at V and 9 bases at J, leaving 5 bases unmatched. This specimen was whole blood, taken at baseline. The receptor comes from an adult who was a healthcare worker with PCR-confirmed SARS-CoV-2 infection or an uninfected control (not recorded which). This chain uses TRBV11-2 with TRBJ2-1; 11 bases match TRBD1. CDR3 sequence: CASSSDRGLGEQFF. As DNA, the CDR3 is TGTGCCAGCAGCTCGGACAGGGGGCTCGGTGAGCAGTTCTTC.